This TCR beta chain stems from a study of T cell responses to AZD1222 COVID-19 vaccine (dated by TCRdb to the early 2020s). About the full investigation: TCR sequencing was performed for 230 to 250 trial participants, of whom about 200 were given two doses of AZD1222 and some 26 were given two doses of MenACWY control vaccine. Trial participants were enrolled by age into 18-55, 56-69 and 70-plus year subgroups, with around 150, 28 and 57 TCR-sequenced participants respectively. Broad study findings and their caveats: In the small 56-69-year group, the increase in depth fell short of significance, most likely because of low power. Conclusions about previously exposed vaccinees were limited because only six AZD1222 recipients were SARS-CoV-2 seropositive at baseline. Most participants were white British and females outnumbered males, and the authors suggested that clonal diversity may have been underestimated. Reportedly, close to half of the unique spike-specific TCRs recognized epitopes lying outside the regions that are mutated in the B.1.351 and B.1.1.7 variants. A significant rise in spike-specific TCR breadth and depth was observed after two AZD1222 doses relative to day 0 and relative to MenACWY recipients. The whole spike protein was spanned by vaccine-associated CD4 TCRs, and dominant responses were seen in regions 160-218 and 743-854. Because no day 14 peak-response samples were available, repertoires were characterized only after the peak T cell response.

The sample's time point label is to be understood as: about 28 days (+/-7) after the second vaccine dose. AZD1222 recipients with second doses at about 4 weeks or about 12 weeks were pooled, because spike-specific TCR depth and breadth did not differ between schedules. Vaccinee samples were obtained from the UK trials COV001 and COV002, which included a single-blind randomized controlled phase 2/3 trial of AZD1222 (ChAdOx1 nCoV-19) in healthy adults. Trial participant PBMC samples were collected at day 0 and day 28 after the second dose for TCRbeta chain sequencing. CDR1 and CDR2, per the germline V gene, are SGHVS and FQNEAQ. V ends up 4 bases short and J 7 bases short, with an unmatched junction base count of 8. The CDR3, cysteine through phenylalanine, is 15 amino acids long. CDR3 DNA is the only sequence kept; it has 45 bases, read in frame from the first base. About this clone itself: Its target antigen remains unknown. One base away there is no much larger clone; base qualities are not given.

The CDR3 regions of human TCRbeta chains were subjected to immunosequencing. The original methods were these. Repertoire TCRs were matched against a reference library of SARS-CoV-2-specific TCRs generated with the MIRA antigen-specificity platform. Breadth meant the fraction of unique TCRs that were SARS-CoV-2-associated, whereas depth meant the fraction of total T cells that were SARS-CoV-2-associated. Using the MIRA data, each spike-specific TCR was assigned both to the spike region to which the TCR was reactive and to a CD4 or CD8 class. Log10-transformed breadth and depth values were compared by one-way ANOVA with Sidak's multiple comparisons tests. TCRdb limited this immuneACCESS table to in-frame rearrangements with V and J called. A share of clones is missing; checked studies link under half to unresolved V genes, and the rest is unexplained. D and trimming come from the DNA, and the V and J calls and clone size come from that table. The table for this sample lists about 150,000 clones; approximately 90% of them were counted only once. The top ten clonotypes cover about 1.6% of the sample.

This sample comprised peripheral blood, obtained 28 days after the second AZD1222 dose. The sequence is built from TRBV7-8 and TRBJ1-4, with 8 bases in between that match TRBD1. This clonotype was sampled from an adult who received the AZD1222 COVID-19 vaccine. The DNA reads as follows: TGTGCCAGCAGCTACCGGACAGGGATTGGTGAAAAACTGTTTTTT. Protein translation: CASSYRTGIGEKLFF.